This T cell receptor (beta chain) emerged from a study of T cells in localized non-small cell lung cancer. The germline CDR1 and CDR2 sequences are MNHGY and SAAAGT. V lost 6 bases and J lost 3, with 15 bases in between. The CDR3 has 15 residues. Relative to its sample, this clone is large (0.1 to 1%). Assay: immunoSEQ multiplex PCR; the TCRdb copy retains only in-frame clones and omits some. The sample shows about 1,600 clones, 31% of them seen only once. The starting material was normal lung tissue next to the tumor, obtained before any cancer treatment. The chain recombines TRBV6-8 with TRBJ2-1; tentative D call: TRBD2 (6 bases). This receptor was identified in a male donor at least 60 years old with stage II squamous cell lung carcinoma. The CDR3 spells CASRQASVNYNEQFF. Here the CDR3 DNA reads TGTGCCAGCAGACAGGCTAGCGTAAACTACAATGAGCAGTTCTTC.